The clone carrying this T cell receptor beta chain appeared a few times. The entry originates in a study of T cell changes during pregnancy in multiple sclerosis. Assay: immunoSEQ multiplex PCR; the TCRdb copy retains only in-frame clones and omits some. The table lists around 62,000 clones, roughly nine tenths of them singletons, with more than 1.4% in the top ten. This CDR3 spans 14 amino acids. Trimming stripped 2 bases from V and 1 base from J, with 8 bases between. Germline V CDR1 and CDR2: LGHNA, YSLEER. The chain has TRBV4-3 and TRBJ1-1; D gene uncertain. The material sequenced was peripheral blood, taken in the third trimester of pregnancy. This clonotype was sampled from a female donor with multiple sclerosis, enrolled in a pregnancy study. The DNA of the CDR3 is TGCGCCAGCAGCCAATACGGTGGGAACACTGAAGCTTTCTTT. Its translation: CASSQYGGNTEAFF.